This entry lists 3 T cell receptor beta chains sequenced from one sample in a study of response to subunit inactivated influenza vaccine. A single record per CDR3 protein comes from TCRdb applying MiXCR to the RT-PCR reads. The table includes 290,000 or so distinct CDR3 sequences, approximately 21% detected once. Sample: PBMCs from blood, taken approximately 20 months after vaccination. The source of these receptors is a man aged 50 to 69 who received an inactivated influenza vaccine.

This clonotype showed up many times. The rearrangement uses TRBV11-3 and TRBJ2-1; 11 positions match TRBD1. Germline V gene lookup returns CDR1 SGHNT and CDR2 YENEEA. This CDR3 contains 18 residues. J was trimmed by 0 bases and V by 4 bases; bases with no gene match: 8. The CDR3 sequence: CASSSRDRGLDSYNEQFF. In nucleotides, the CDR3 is TGTGCCAGCAGCTCCCGGGACAGGGGGTTAGACTCCTACAATGAGCAGTTCTTC. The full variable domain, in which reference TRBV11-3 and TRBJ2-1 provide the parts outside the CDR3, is EAGVVQSPRYKIIEKKQPVAFWCNPISGHNTLYWYLQNLGQGPELLIRYENEEAVDDSQLPKDRFSAERLKGVDSTLKIQPAELGDSAVYLCASSSRDRGLDSYNEQFFGPGTRLTVL.

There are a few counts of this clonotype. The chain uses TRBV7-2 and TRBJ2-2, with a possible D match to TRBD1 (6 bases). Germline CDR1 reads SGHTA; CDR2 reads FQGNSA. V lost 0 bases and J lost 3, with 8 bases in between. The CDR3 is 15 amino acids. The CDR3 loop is CASSLATGYTGELFF. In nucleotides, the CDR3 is TGTGCCAGCAGCTTAGCTACAGGGTACACCGGGGAGCTGTTTTTT.

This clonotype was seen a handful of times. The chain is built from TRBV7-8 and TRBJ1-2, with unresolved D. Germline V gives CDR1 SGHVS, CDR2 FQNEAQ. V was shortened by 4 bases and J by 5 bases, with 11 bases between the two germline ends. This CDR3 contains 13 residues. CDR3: CASSSAILYGYTF. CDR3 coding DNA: TGTGCCAGCAGCTCAGCCATCCTGTATGGCTACACCTTC.